This is a list of T cell receptor beta chains from one sample in a study of shared clonotypes between healthy human individuals. Method: immunoSEQ multiplex PCR; TCRdb's copy keeps in-frame clones and lacks some. The data hold about 980,000 clones, with 76% observed a single time. Sequenced material: memory CD4+ T cells sorted from blood. The source is a man younger than 35 in good health. The CDR3 runs from the conserved cysteine through the conserved F or W.

J | V | CDR3
TRBJ1-1 | TRBV5-1 | CASSNGEGRAFF
TRBJ2-3 | TRBV2 | CASSPVSSTDTQYF
TRBJ2-3 | TRBV6-5 | CASRGAGGNTDTQYF
TRBJ2-3 | TRBV4-3 | CASSQDQTSLSTQYF
TRBJ2-1 | TRBV27 | CASSSIRDRGRNEQFF
TRBJ1-2 | TRBV7-9 | CASSFTGDGGYTF
TRBJ2-1 | TRBV5-1 | CASSERTPGQGHNEQFF
TRBJ1-1 | TRBV19 | CASSIRVRAGGYTEAFF
TRBJ2-4 | TRBV23-1 | CASSQSILNVIQYF
TRBJ2-2 | TRBV7-9 | CASSLPTSGNTGELFF
TRBJ2-2 | TRBV19 | CASRGTSGNTGELFF
TRBJ1-2 | TRBV9 | CASSVSRENYGYTF
TRBJ1-4 | TRBV14 | CASSLTGQGNAKLFF
TRBJ2-7 | TRBV6-1 | CASAQGGLYEQYF
TRBJ2-7 | TRBV29-1 | CSVGRVSYEQYF
TRBJ1-1 | TRBV27 | CASSLEGGRMNTEAFF
TRBJ2-3 | TRBV11-2 | CASSALAQTSTDTQYF
TRBJ2-5 | TRBV10-1 | CASSATGSGETQYF
TRBJ1-6 | TRBV6-5 | CASSYARGENSPLHF
TRBJ2-5 | TRBV13 | CASSLLAGGPWETQYF
. | TRBV29-1 | CSAERPPPRVYEQYF
TRBJ2-3 | TRBV7-3 | CASSQNSGLAADTQYF
TRBJ1-6 | TRBV30 | CAWSVGFLAPLHF
TRBJ2-3 | TRBV19 | CASSTLSGTATDTQYF
TRBJ1-6 | TRBV5-8 | CASSLVGSPNSPLHF
TRBJ2-7 | TRBV18 | CASSPGLAESYEQYF
TRBJ1-1 | TRBV5-1 | CASSLMSADPAAFF